This T cell receptor (beta chain) was identified during a study of Graves' ophthalmopathy and Graves' hyperthyroidism. In the study overall: The authors collected peripheral blood at initial diagnosis, before any treatment.

This clonotype was found many times. What it binds is unknown. The V end lost 6 bases, the J end lost 2 bases, and 5 bases lay between the germline ends. This CDR3 comprises 11 residues. Per germline, CDR1 SGHRS and CDR2 YFSETQ. Pregnant or lactating patients and those with other autoimmune diseases or uncontrolled infections were excluded. Study results and caveats: Ophthalmopathy progression was predicted with around 71% sensitivity and around 72% specificity. Among expanded thyroid clonotypes above 0.001 frequency, most also occurred in blood.

CDR3 regions of TCR beta were amplified from RNA transcripts. HTBI primers were employed in first-round RT-PCR, then a second-round multiplex PCR followed. TCRdb re-analysed the multiplex PCR reads in MiXCR, keeping a single row per CDR3 protein. The top ten clones hold 1.6% of a sample with some 390,000 distinct CDR3 sequences, around 16% of them seen once. This TCR came from a woman aged 18-35 years with Graves' ophthalmopathy. What was sequenced was peripheral blood. The rearrangement uses TRBV5-1 and TRBJ2-5; D not resolved. The DNA of the CDR3 is TGCGCCAGCATCTATCAAGAGACCCAGTACTTC. Protein product: CASIYQETQYF.